The rows below give T cell receptor beta chains drawn from one sample of a study of blood T cell repertoires in COVID-19. Here immunoSEQ multiplex PCR was the method, and the copy in TCRdb shows in-frame clones only, minus some. The sample yields 200,000 to 300,000 clones, 70% to 90% seen once. The specimen sequenced was peripheral blood. These receptors all stem from a woman aged 50 to 60 with acute or convalescent COVID-19. Both conserved end residues are trimmed from each CDR3. A clone size is listed for some rows: how often the clone was seen (once, few, many), or a class if it is expanded.

TRBV15,TRBJ2-7,many,ATSNPGISYEQY
TRBV19,TRBJ1-1,-,ASSVRPMNTEAF
TRBV27,TRBJ1-2,-,ASSLTPTVLYGYT
TRBV20-1,TRBJ2-1,-,STRQTNEQF
TRBV28,TRBJ2-5,-,ASRQKEETQY
TRBV28,TRBJ2-1,-,ASSFVVLAGEEQF
TRBV6-5,TRBJ1-2,-,ASTPNGYT
TRBV6-5,TRBJ1-3,once,ASRGQGNTIY
TRBV7-8,TRBJ2-5,-,ASSRRRDTGAPLAQY
TRBV19,TRBJ1-5,-,ASSTGAQPQH
TRBV7-3,TRBJ1-1,-,ASSSAGNTEAF
TRBV7-6,TRBJ1-3,-,ASSPYVGGASGNTIY
TRBV27,TRBJ2-5,-,ASSPRLAGGKETQY
TRBV20-1,TRBJ2-1,-,SASLGTSGRNEQF
TRBV7-9,TRBJ2-1,few,ASSPTSSGMYNEQF
TRBV19,TRBJ1-1,-,ASSIGQNTEAF
TRBV24-1,TRBJ2-1,-,ATSDSAGQEYNEQF
TRBV30,TRBJ1-2,once,AWAIQTGNYGYT
TRBV24-1,TRBJ2-1,-,ATSDFNRLGPTTEQF
TRBV24-1,TRBJ2-3,-,ATSDRPGTGAGDTQY
TRBV7-3,TRBJ2-1,-,ASSLPPPGGASGKASYNEQF
TRBV11-2,TRBJ1-6,-,ASSLDRVDSPLH
TRBV5-3,TRBJ1-4,-,ARLQGSNEKLF
TRBV4-1,TRBJ2-7,-,ASSHLGQISYEQY
TRBV21-1,TRBJ2-5,few,ASSPQGETQY
TRBV7-9,TRBJ2-7,-,ASSLGVSGDEQY
TRBV4-2,TRBJ2-1,-,ASSQDGTSGSGEQF
TRBV9,TRBJ1-1,-,ASSVGAGIEAF
TRBV2,TRBJ2-5,-,ASGTGTLTQETQY
TRBV5-1,TRBJ2-7,-,ASSLNAGGPQYEQY
TRBV9,TRBJ1-5,-,ASSVGVIEDQPQH
TRBV7-6,TRBJ2-1,-,ASSPLGGAGGGNEQF
TRBV18,TRBJ2-7,once,ASSPPIRTAYEQY
TRBV19,TRBJ1-1,-,ASSMSGFEAF
TRBV29-1,TRBJ2-1,few,SVVTSGRQNEQF
TRBV7-2,TRBJ2-7,-,ASSSTGVGEQY
TRBV24-1,TRBJ2-3,-,ATGEPGPRTSGSTDTQY
TRBV23-1,TRBJ2-2,-,ASSQPRAGELF
TRBV6-2/TRBV6-3,TRBJ1-5,-,ASRPQRAGYGQPQH
TRBV10-3,TRBJ1-1,-,AIRTAKNTEAF